This T cell receptor (beta chain) was captured by sequencing in a study of cytomegalovirus exposure and HLA in healthy donors. Broader study findings: Equally common other TCR beta chains were less clonally expanded than HLA-associated ones, a later analysis found. V- and J-gene trimming of TCR beta was linked (in a later analysis) to a missense DCLRE1C variant.

Whereas donors were nominally healthy upon sampling, unrecorded immune exposures were probable. This clone appeared many times. Its matching antigen is unknown. 13 Jbeta primers and 60 Vbeta primers were used for the PCR. Per the original data handling: Later, tens of millions of unique TCR beta chains were counted in an analysis, and around 11 million of them were shared. Only in-frame clones appear in the TCRdb table, and some are missing; sequencing was by immunoSEQ multiplex PCR. The V and J calls and clone size are taken from that table; D and trimming were inferred from the DNA. The table includes approximately 96,000 clones, approximately 74% detected once. The CDR3 runs to 13 residues. The germline gives CDR1 SGHRS, CDR2 YFSETQ. The V gene end was trimmed by 5 bases and the J gene end by 1 base; junction bases not matched to a gene: 1.

The receptor was derived from a male donor in good health and CMV-seronegative. Sample: PBMCs. The rearrangement links TRBV5-1 to TRBJ1-1; 8 bases are a match to TRBD1. The CDR3 bases are TGCGCCAGCAGACAGGGGGAGAACACTGAAGCTTTCTTT. This translates into CASRQGENTEAFF.